This T cell receptor (beta chain) was retrieved from a study of blood T cell repertoires in COVID-19. In the study overall: Specimens from acute and convalescent COVID-19 originated in the United States, Italy and Spain. Sample material is recorded as cDNA or gDNA derived from T cells, B-cell-depleted T cells, or PBMCs.

Germline V CDR1 and CDR2: MNHNY, SVGAGI (reference sequence). V lost 6 bases and J lost 7, with 13 bases in between. The CDR3 is made up of 14 amino acids. Per the original methods: By means of reference gene primer amplification, nucleated cell counts were estimated. Some clones are missing from TCRdb's copy, which holds only in-frame ones; the method was immunoSEQ multiplex PCR. The V and J calls and clone size come from that table; D and trimming were worked out from the DNA. Of about 120,000 clones in the sample, around 81% were seen once. Sequenced: peripheral blood. The TCR was taken from a woman aged 50 to 60 with acute or convalescent COVID-19. This chain links TRBV6-6 with TRBJ1-6; weak D call: TRBD1 (6 bases). The CDR3 sequence: CASRNRDTNSPLHF. The CDR3 bases are TGTGCCAGCAGGAACCGGGACACCAATTCACCCCTCCACTTT.